What follows are 27 T cell receptor beta chains derived from one specimen sequenced in a study of blood T cell repertoires in COVID-19. TCRdb's copy holds only in-frame clones and misses some; the assay was immunoSEQ multiplex PCR. The sample records 200,000 to 250,000 clones, approximately 86% being singletons. Sequencing was carried out using peripheral blood. These receptors came from a woman aged 60-75 years who had recovered from COVID-19.

The CDR3 spells CSVAGGAYNEQFF. The CDR3 region has the DNA TGCAGCGTTGCGGGGGGGGCATACAATGAGCAGTTCTTC. The V and J genes are TRBV29-1 and TRBJ2-1, with 8 bases fitting TRBD2. Looked up from germline, CDR1 is SQVTM and CDR2 is ANQGSEA. The CDR3 totals 13 residues. J gave up 4 bases and V 4 bases, and 3 bases lay outside the gene matches.

The chain couples TRBV25-1 to TRBJ2-1, with 7 bases matching TRBD1. The CDR3 runs 15 residues. The junction had 11 bases not matched to a gene; V was cut back by 0 bases and J by 12 bases. Germline V gene sequence: CDR1 MGHDK, CDR2 SYGVNS. CDR3 sequence (DNA): TGTGCCAGCAGTGAATACAATATGGTGAGGGGGCGGCAGTTCTTC. Protein: CASSEYNMVRGRQFF.

This chain uses TRBV28 with TRBJ2-5, with D tentatively TRBD2 (7 bases). The V gene's germline CDR1 is MDHEN and CDR2 SYDVKM. Trimming took off 4 bases at V and 5 bases at J, with 11 bases between the two ends. The CDR3 has 13 residues. CDR3 residues: CASSSQGGETQYF. CDR3 DNA sequence: TGTGCCAGCAGTTCACAGGGAGGGGAGACCCAGTACTTC. Full variable domain (outside the CDR3, taken from reference TRBV28 and TRBJ2-5): DVKVTQSSRYLVKRTGEKVFLECVQDMDHENMFWYRQDPGLGLRLIYFSYDVKMKEKGDIPEGYSVSREKKERFSLILESASTNQTSMYLCASSSQGGETQYFGPGTRLLVL.

The chain couples TRBV3-1 (or the pseudogene TRBV3-2) to TRBJ1-1; D is perhaps TRBD1 (5 bases). Trimming removed 1 base at V and 1 base at J, with 22 bases between. The CDR3 is 19 amino acids. Germline V CDR1 and CDR2: LGHDT, YNNKEL (reference sequence). In DNA form, the CDR3 reads TGTGCCAGCAGCCAAGGGGATTACGGGACTCCCAACCAGAACACTGAAGCTTTCTTT. It translates to CASSQGDYGTPNQNTEAFF.

This chain links TRBV11-3 with TRBJ1-2; D not certain. The V end lost 1 base, the J end lost 8 bases, and 20 bases lay between the germline ends. The germline CDR1 and CDR2 sequences are SGHNT and YENEEA. The CDR3 is 16 amino acids. CDR3 in amino acids: CASSLGGPYGWRGYTF. Here the CDR3 DNA reads TGTGCCAGCAGCTTAGGAGGGCCCTATGGCTGGAGGGGCTACACCTTC. Looking up the rest from reference TRBV11-3 and TRBJ1-2 gives the full variable domain: EAGVVQSPRYKIIEKKQPVAFWCNPISGHNTLYWYLQNLGQGPELLIRYENEEAVDDSQLPKDRFSAERLKGVDSTLKIQPAELGDSAVYLCASSLGGPYGWRGYTFGSGTRLTVV.

This rearrangement joins TRBV6-6 to TRBJ2-6; the D gene is possibly TRBD1 (6 bases). V was clipped by 2 bases and J by 0 bases, with 8 bases between them. The CDR3 is 16 amino acids. CDR1 MNHNY and CDR2 SVGAGI come from the germline V gene (reference sequence). DNA for the CDR3: TGTGCCAGCAGTTACGGGGGCCACTCTGGGGCCAACGTCCTGACTTTC. It translates to CASSYGGHSGANVLTF.

The chain couples TRBV2 to TRBJ2-5, with a possible D match to TRBD1 (7 bases). Germline assignment: CDR1 SNHLY and CDR2 FYNNEI. V lost 5 bases and J lost 1, with 20 bases in between. The CDR3 covers 17 residues. The CDR3 bases are TGTGCCAGCAGTTGCGGGACAGATAATCCTCTCCAAGAGACCCAGTACTTC. Translated, it gives CASSCGTDNPLQETQYF.

This clone was observed a single time. The rearrangement links TRBV5-1 to TRBJ2-1; TRBD1 is a possible D gene (6 bases). The CDR3 loop spans 15 amino acids. V lost 3 bases to trimming and J lost 11 bases, with 21 bases between them. The germline V gene has CDR1 SGHRS and CDR2 YFSETQ. CDR3 DNA: TGCGCCAGCAGCTCCAGCTTCGACAGGTACACTAAGCAGTTCTTC. It translates to CASSSSFDRYTKQFF.

The chain couples TRBV3-1 (or the pseudogene TRBV3-2) to TRBJ1-5; D remains unclear. Trimming took off 0 bases at V and 2 bases at J, with 5 bases between the two ends. The CDR3 has 14 amino acids. Germline V gene sequence: CDR1 LGHDT, CDR2 YNNKEL (reference sequence). The CDR3 coding sequence is TGTGCCAGCAGCCAAGATCATGGCAATCAGCCCCAGCATTTT. Residues: CASSQDHGNQPQHF.

The chain links TRBV28 to TRBJ2-7; D remains unclear. The CDR3 consists of 14 residues. V lost 1 base and J lost 5, with 12 bases in between. From germline, CDR1 is MDHEN and CDR2 SYDVKM. DNA for the CDR3: TGTGCCAGCAGTTTATCTACCTTCATCGACGAGCAGTACTTC. Translating it yields CASSLSTFIDEQYF.

The rearrangement joins TRBV7-2 to TRBJ2-7; 8 positions match TRBD2. Unmatched junction bases numbered 8, after V lost 5 bases and J lost 2 bases. CDR1 and CDR2 from the germline V gene are SGHTA and FQGNSA. The CDR3 runs 15 residues. The CDR3: CASSPASGPAYEQYF. CDR3 sequence (DNA): TGTGCCAGCAGCCCGGCTAGCGGGCCCGCCTACGAGCAGTACTTC.

The chain joins TRBV24-1 to TRBJ2-7, with unresolved D. CDR3 length equals 11 residues. Germline V gene lookup returns CDR1 KGHDR and CDR2 SFDVKD. V was trimmed by 9 bases and J by 3 bases, leaving 8 bases between them. The CDR3 sequence: CATWSCYEQYF. CDR3 DNA sequence: TGTGCCACCTGGAGTTGCTACGAGCAGTACTTC.

This clone came up a few times. CDR3 coding DNA: TGTGCCAGCAGCTTGCGCGGGGTCCCCACAGATACGCAGTATTTT. It is translated as CASSLRGVPTDTQYF. The rearrangement links TRBV5-5 to TRBJ2-3; TRBD2 might be the D (6 bases). Trimming left V 1 base short and J 2 bases short, with 11 bases between. The germline CDR1 and CDR2 sequences are SGHKS and YYEKEE (reference sequence). CDR3 length: 15 residues.

The CDR3 DNA reads TGCGCCAGCAGAAGCCAAACAGGGGATAGGAATGGCTACACCTTC. The encoded protein is CASRSQTGDRNGYTF. The J gene is TRBJ1-2, the V gene TRBV5-1, with 7 bases lining up with TRBD1. Losses at the gene ends were 5 bases for V and 6 bases for J; bases not matched to a gene: 13. CDR1 and CDR2 (germline): SGHRS, YFSETQ. The CDR3 consists of 15 residues.

The rearrangement joins TRBV5-4 to TRBJ1-1; 7 bases match TRBD1. This CDR3 comprises 13 residues. Trimming at V came to 3 bases and at J to 11 bases, leaving 10 bases not matched to a gene. Germline V gene sequence: CDR1 SGHNT, CDR2 YYREEE (reference sequence). The CDR3 sequence: CASSSRGGGGAFF. CDR3 in DNA: TGTGCCAGCAGCTCGCGAGGGGGCGGCGGGGCTTTCTTT.

In its sample, this clone was seen once. V is TRBV15 and J is TRBJ1-2; no definite D call. Trimming removed 1 base at V and 3 bases at J, with 15 bases between. The CDR3 is 16 amino acids. Looked up from germline, CDR1 is LNHNV and CDR2 is YYDKDF (reference sequence). The CDR3, as DNA: TGTGCCACCAGCAGAGGCGGATCCGGGAGGGACTATGGCTACACCTTC. Translated, it gives CATSRGGSGRDYGYTF. Full variable domain (missing parts from reference TRBV15 and TRBJ1-2): DAMVIQNPRYQVTQFGKPVTLSCSQTLNHNVMYWYQQKSSQAPKLLFHYYDKDFNNEADTPDNFQSRRPNTSFCFLDIRSPGLGDTAMYLCATSRGGSGRDYGYTFGSGTRLTVV.

The chain has TRBV27 and TRBJ2-7; 8 bases agree with TRBD2. The trim removed 3 bases at V and 4 bases at J, leaving 14 bases unmatched. This CDR3 has 17 amino acids. Germline loops: CDR1 MNHEY, CDR2 SMNVEV (reference sequence). CDR3 in amino acids: CASSFRSREGAGYEQYF. DNA of the CDR3: TGTGCCAGCAGTTTTCGGTCTCGGGAGGGTGCAGGGTACGAGCAGTACTTC.

DNA of the CDR3: TGTGCCAGCTCACCACCGTCTGGCCCTCCCCAGTACTTC. Protein: CASSPPSGPPQYF. This chain links TRBV18 with TRBJ2-7; no reliable D call. The length of the CDR3 is 13 residues. Germline loops: CDR1 KGHSH, CDR2 LQKENI. V shed 0 bases and J shed 10 bases, with 13 bases lying between them.

The chain uses TRBV5-1 and TRBJ1-3; TRBD1 might be the D (5 bases). Germline CDR1 SGHRS, CDR2 YFSETQ. Trimming left V 1 base short and J 3 bases short, with 14 bases between. This CDR3 is 16 amino acids long. The CDR3 sequence is CASSLIGAQRGNTIYF. CDR3 in DNA: TGCGCCAGCAGCTTGATTGGGGCCCAGCGTGGAAACACCATATATTTT.

Comment on this clone: One end of the junction varies from germline; a read error may be responsible. This rearrangement joins TRBV7-9 to TRBJ1-2, with 9 positions matching TRBD1. The CDR3 runs 13 residues. Looked up from germline, CDR1 is SEHNR and CDR2 is FQNEAQ (reference sequence). CDR3 coding DNA: TGTGCCAGCAGCTCGGGACAGGGAAGCTCTAATGACTTC. It is translated as CASSSGQGSSNDF.

This chain links TRBV2 with TRBJ1-5; 10 bases are shared with TRBD1. The CDR3 has 13 residues. Germline values: CDR1 SNHLY, CDR2 FYNNEI. The V segment lost 8 bases and the J segment 5 bases; nucleotides outside the gene matches: 3. For the CDR3, the DNA is TGTGCCAGCTCGGACAGGGGGGATCAGCCCCAGCATTTT. Protein: CASSDRGDQPQHF.

The chain is built from TRBV19 and TRBJ1-5; 9 nucleotides match TRBD1. The CDR3 sequence is 16 residues long. Germline V gene lookup returns CDR1 LNHDA and CDR2 SQIVND (reference sequence). V lost 1 base to trimming and J lost 10 bases; unmatched junction nucleotides: 11. CDR3 nucleotide sequence: TGTGCCAGTAGTATAGCGTTGGGACAGGGAGTCCAACCCCAGCATTTT. This gives the protein CASSIALGQGVQPQHF.

The chain combines TRBV5-1 with TRBJ1-2, with TRBD1 matching 10 bases. The CDR3 is 13 residues long. Germline CDR1 is SGHRS and CDR2 is YFSETQ. The trim removed 4 bases at V and 6 bases at J, leaving 3 bases unmatched. CDR3: CASSRQGADGYTF. CDR3 DNA: TGCGCCAGCAGCCGACAGGGGGCTGATGGCTACACCTTC.

The chain combines TRBV6-6 with TRBJ2-5; the match to TRBD1 covers 8 bases. The CDR3 has 12 amino acids. Germline loops: CDR1 MNHNY, CDR2 SVGAGI (reference sequence). The J segment lost 5 bases and the V segment lost 8 bases, leaving 4 bases of the junction unmatched. The CDR3 here is CASQGARETQYF. As DNA, the CDR3 is TGTGCCAGCCAGGGGGCTAGGGAGACCCAGTACTTC.

The rearrangement uses TRBV7-8 and TRBJ1-3, with 10 bases matching TRBD1. Looked up from germline, CDR1 is SGHVS and CDR2 is FQNEAQ. The J segment lost 6 bases and the V segment lost 3 bases, leaving 5 bases of the junction unmatched. The CDR3 has 15 residues. This chain's CDR3 is CASSFRTGGVNTIYF. CDR3 sequence (DNA): TGTGCCAGCAGCTTCAGGACAGGGGGGGTAAACACCATATATTTT.

The rearrangement links TRBV18 to TRBJ1-4; 11 bases agree with TRBD1. V lost 4 bases and J lost 4; bases outside the gene matches: 5. Germline-derived CDR1 and CDR2 are KGHSH and LQKENI. This CDR3 is 16 amino acids long. The CDR3 DNA reads as TGTGCCAGCTCACAAGGACAGGGGGCCCATAATGAAAAACTGTTTTTT. Its translation: CASSQGQGAHNEKLFF.

V is TRBV9 and J is TRBJ2-7; TRBD1 matches at 8 bases. With V trimmed by 3 bases and J by 7 bases, 12 bases remained unmatched. This CDR3 is built from 15 residues. Germline V lookup: CDR1 SGDLS, CDR2 YYNGEE. The CDR3 sequence: CASSARGTGGAEQYF. DNA for the CDR3: TGTGCCAGCAGCGCCCGAGGGACAGGAGGGGCGGAGCAGTACTTC. Full variable domain (remainder filled in from reference TRBV9 and TRBJ2-7): DSGVTQTPKHLITATGQRVTLRCSPRSGDLSVYWYQQSLDQGLQFLIQYYNGEERAKGNILERFSAQQFPDLHSELNLSSLELGDSALYFCASSARGTGGAEQYFGPGTRLTVT.